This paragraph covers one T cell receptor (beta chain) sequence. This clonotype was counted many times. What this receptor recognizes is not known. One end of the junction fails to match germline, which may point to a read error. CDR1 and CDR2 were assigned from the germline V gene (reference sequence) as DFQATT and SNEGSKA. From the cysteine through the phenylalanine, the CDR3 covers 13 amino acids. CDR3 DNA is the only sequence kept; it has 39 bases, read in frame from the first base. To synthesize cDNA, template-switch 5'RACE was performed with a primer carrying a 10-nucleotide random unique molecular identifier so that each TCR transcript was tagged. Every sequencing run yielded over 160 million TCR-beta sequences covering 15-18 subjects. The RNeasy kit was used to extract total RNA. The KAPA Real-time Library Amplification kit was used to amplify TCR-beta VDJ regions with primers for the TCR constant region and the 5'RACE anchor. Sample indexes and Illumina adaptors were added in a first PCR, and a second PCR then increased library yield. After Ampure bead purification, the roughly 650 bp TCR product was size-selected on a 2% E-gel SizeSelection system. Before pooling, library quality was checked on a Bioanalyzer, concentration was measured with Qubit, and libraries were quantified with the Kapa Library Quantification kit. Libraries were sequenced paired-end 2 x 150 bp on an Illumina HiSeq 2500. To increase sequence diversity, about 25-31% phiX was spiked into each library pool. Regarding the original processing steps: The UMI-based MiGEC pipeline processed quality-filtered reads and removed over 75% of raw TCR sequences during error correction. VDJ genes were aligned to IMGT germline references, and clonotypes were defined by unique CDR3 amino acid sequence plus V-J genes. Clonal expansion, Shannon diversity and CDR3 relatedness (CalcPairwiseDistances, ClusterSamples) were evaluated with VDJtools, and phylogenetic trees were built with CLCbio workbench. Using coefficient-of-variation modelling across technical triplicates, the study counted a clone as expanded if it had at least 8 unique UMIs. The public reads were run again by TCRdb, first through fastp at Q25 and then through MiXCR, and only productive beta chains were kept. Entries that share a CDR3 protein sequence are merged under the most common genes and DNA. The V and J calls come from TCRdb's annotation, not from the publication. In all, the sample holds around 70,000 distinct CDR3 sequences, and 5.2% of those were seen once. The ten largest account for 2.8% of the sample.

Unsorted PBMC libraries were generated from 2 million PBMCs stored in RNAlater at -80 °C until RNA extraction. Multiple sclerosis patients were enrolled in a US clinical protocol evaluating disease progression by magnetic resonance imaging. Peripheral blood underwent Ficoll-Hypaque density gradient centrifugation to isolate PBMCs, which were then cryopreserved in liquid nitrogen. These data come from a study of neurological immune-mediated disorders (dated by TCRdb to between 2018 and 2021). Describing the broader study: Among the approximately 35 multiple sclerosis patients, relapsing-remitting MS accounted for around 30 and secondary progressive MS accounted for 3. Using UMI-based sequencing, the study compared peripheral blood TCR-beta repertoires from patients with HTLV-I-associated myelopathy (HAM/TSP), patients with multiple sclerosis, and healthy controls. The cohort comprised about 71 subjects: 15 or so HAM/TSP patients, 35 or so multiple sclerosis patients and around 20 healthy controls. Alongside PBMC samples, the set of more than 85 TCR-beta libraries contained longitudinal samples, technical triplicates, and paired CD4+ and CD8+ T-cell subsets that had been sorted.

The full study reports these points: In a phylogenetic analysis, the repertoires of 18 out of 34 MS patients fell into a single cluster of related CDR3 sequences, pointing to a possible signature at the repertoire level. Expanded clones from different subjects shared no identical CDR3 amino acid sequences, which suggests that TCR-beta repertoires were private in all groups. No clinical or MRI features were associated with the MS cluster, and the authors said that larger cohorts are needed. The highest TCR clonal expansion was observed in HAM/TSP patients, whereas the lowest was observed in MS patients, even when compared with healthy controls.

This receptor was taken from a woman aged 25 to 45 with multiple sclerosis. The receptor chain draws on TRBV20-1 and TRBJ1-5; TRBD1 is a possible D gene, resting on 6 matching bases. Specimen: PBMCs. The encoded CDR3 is CSAERGATQPQNF. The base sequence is TGCAGTGCCGAGCGGGGGGCGACCCAGCCCCAGAATTTT.